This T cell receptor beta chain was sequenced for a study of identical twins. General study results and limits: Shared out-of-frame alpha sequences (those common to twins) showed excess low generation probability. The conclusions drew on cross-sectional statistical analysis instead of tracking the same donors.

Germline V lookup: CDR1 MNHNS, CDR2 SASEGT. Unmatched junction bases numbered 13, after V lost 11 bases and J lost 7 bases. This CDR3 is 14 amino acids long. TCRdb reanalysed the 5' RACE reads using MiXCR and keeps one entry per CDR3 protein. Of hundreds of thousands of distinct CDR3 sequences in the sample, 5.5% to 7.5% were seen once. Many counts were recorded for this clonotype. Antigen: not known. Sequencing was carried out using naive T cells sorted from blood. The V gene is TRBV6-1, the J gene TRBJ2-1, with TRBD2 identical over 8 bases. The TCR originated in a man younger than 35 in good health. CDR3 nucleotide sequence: TGTGCCGGGGGTCGGAGCGGGAGTGGGAATGAGCAGTTCTTC. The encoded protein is CAGGRSGSGNEQFF.